One sample yielded the 16 T cell receptor beta chains listed below, sequenced in a study of blood T cells in healthy people across ages. Primed by a sample-barcoded 5' primer and a J-beta primer mix, a second PCR proceeded for roughly 6 to 12 cycles. TCRdb re-called the 5' RACE reads with MiXCR, one entry per CDR3 protein. The sample consists of 550,000 to 650,000 distinct CDR3 sequences, about 27% of them appearing once. Separately, the same data were catalogued under a study of T cells of mothers and their children.

Source material: blood. The receptor set was obtained from a boy between 2 and 15 years old in good health.

The chain links TRBV5-1 to TRBJ2-7; unclear D gene. The CDR3 is 14 residues long. V lost 4 bases, J lost 2 bases, and 13 bases lay in between. CDR1 and CDR2 (germline): SGHRS, YFSETQ. The CDR3 region has the DNA TGCGCCAGCAGCCCCCGAGACCTCCCCTACGAGCAGTACTTC. Amino acids: CASSPRDLPYEQYF.

V and J are TRBV27 and TRBJ2-3; possible D gene TRBD1, 6 bases. The J call may be wrong; the DNA end is better matched by TRBJ1-5. CDR1 and CDR2 (germline): MNHEY, SMNVEV (reference sequence). This CDR3 comprises 15 residues. Written as DNA, the CDR3 is TGTGCCAGCAGTCTCCGGACTGGCGGGGGCGATACGCAGCATTTT. Amino acid sequence: CASSLRTGGGDTQHF.

This clonotype was counted only a few times. The chain carries TRBV12-3 or TRBV12-4 and TRBJ2-1; 10 bases match TRBD2. The J call may be incorrect, as the DNA end agrees better with TRBJ2-5. The CDR3 contains 16 residues. CDR3 protein: CASSLTPAGGTETQYF. The CDR3 nucleotides are TGTGCCAGCAGTCTCACCCCAGCGGGAGGGACAGAGACCCAGTACTTC.

This sequence joins TRBV29-1 and TRBJ2-2; D is unclear. Germline CDR1 and CDR2: SQVTM and ANQGSEA. V lost 4 bases and J 0 bases, leaving 6 bases between the germline ends. The CDR3 has 13 amino acids. CDR3 sequence reads: CSVARSNTGELFF. In nucleotides, the CDR3 is TGCAGCGTTGCCAGATCGAACACCGGGGAGCTGTTTTTT.

In its sample, this clonotype was seen a few times. The chain has TRBV10-3 and TRBJ2-5, with D perhaps TRBD2 (6 bases). The DNA end lines up better with TRBJ2-7; the J call may be wrong. The germline gives CDR1 ENHRY, CDR2 SYGVKD. CDR3 size: 14 residues. Here the CDR3 DNA reads TGTGCCATCAGTACCACGGGGAGGTCCTACGAGCAGTACTTC. This encodes CAISTTGRSYEQYF.

The CDR3 region is CAWSEGTGGLLDGYTF. The CDR3 nucleotides are TGTGCCTGGAGTGAGGGGACAGGGGGCTTATTGGATGGCTACACCTTC. V and J are TRBV30 and TRBJ1-2; TRBD1 matches 12 bases. J was trimmed by 6 bases and V by 1 base; bases with no gene match: 9. Germline lookup yields CDR1 GTSNPN and CDR2 SVGIG (reference sequence). The CDR3 is 16 amino acids.

In its sample, this clonotype was seen a few times. This sequence joins TRBV25-1 and TRBJ1-3; D not resolved. V was shortened by 2 bases and J by 4 bases, with 9 bases between the two germline ends. The CDR3 length is 14 residues. Germline V lookup: CDR1 MGHDK, CDR2 SYGVNS. The CDR3 nucleotides read TGTGCCAGCAGTGAACGCCTGTGGGGAAACACCATATATTTT. Amino acids: CASSERLWGNTIYF. Combining the CDR3 with reference TRBV25-1 and TRBJ1-3 gives the whole variable domain EADIYQTPRYLVIGTGKKITLECSQTMGHDKMYWYQQDPGMELHLIHYSYGVNSTEKGDLSSESTVSRIRTEHFPLTLESARPSHTSQYLCASSERLWGNTIYFGEGSWLTVV.

A few counts support this clonotype. The chain uses TRBV5-1 and TRBJ2-1, with a possible D match to TRBD1 (5 bases). The CDR3 runs 15 residues. V lost 5 bases to trimming and J lost 5 bases, with 17 bases between them. The V gene's germline CDR1 is SGHRS and CDR2 YFSETQ. For the CDR3, the DNA is TGCGCCAGCAGAGGGCTCAGGGTGGACGACAATGAGCAGTTCTTC. Its translation: CASRGLRVDDNEQFF.

This chain joins TRBV20-1 and TRBJ2-3; TRBD2 is a possible D gene (5 bases). The germline V gene has CDR1 DFQATT and CDR2 SNEGSKA (reference sequence). The V end was cut by 1 base, the J end by 1 base, with 9 bases between. The CDR3 has 14 amino acids. CDR3 bases: TGCAGTGCTAGAGTTAGGCGGGGCACAGATACGCAGTATTTT. Encoded protein: CSARVRRGTDTQYF.

Only a few counts were recorded for this clonotype. V and J are TRBV7-2 and TRBJ2-5; D ambiguous. Germline V gene sequence: CDR1 SGHTA, CDR2 FQGNSA. V was shortened by 5 bases and J by 5 bases, with 15 bases between the two germline ends. This CDR3 spans 14 amino acids. The CDR3: CASSLQMAPETQYF. The CDR3, as DNA: TGTGCCAGCAGCCTACAGATGGCCCCCGAGACCCAGTACTTC.

For this clonotype: One junction end does not reproduce the germline sequence, and a read error may be involved. The chain is built from TRBV6-5 and TRBJ2-5; D gene ambiguous. TRBJ2-1 explains the end of the DNA better; the J call may be wrong. The germline CDR1 and CDR2 sequences are MNHEY and SVGAGI. CDR3 size: 14 residues. The CDR3 is CAGSYSISNNEQFF. The DNA for the CDR3 is TGTGCCGGCAGTTACTCGATTAGCAACAATGAGCAGTTCTTC.

The gene calls are TRBV27 and TRBJ2-5; no clear D gene. The DNA end is a closer match to TRBJ2-1, so the J assignment may be wrong. Germline values: CDR1 MNHEY, CDR2 SMNVEV (reference sequence). CDR3 length: 13 amino acids. The CDR3: CASSFQPHSEQFF. CDR3 in DNA: TGTGCCAGCAGTTTTCAACCCCACAGCGAGCAGTTCTTC.

The sample holds a few counts of this clonotype. The chain links TRBV12-3 or TRBV12-4 to TRBJ2-3; perhaps TRBD1 as D (5 bases). Trimming took off 6 bases at V and 2 bases at J, with 15 bases between the two ends. The CDR3 is 15 residues long. The CDR3 spells CASSLRAVVTDTQYF. CDR3 coding DNA: TGTGCCAGCAGCCTCAGGGCAGTAGTCACAGATACGCAGTATTTT.

The gene calls are TRBV15 and TRBJ2-2; weak D call: TRBD1 (5 bases). The CDR3 consists of 15 residues. Trimming took off 8 bases at V and 0 bases at J, with 13 bases between the two ends. Looked up from germline, CDR1 is LNHNV and CDR2 is YYDKDF (reference sequence). CDR3 protein: CATRRQNSNTGELFF. The CDR3 nucleotides read TGTGCCACCCGTCGACAGAACTCGAACACCGGGGAGCTGTTTTTT.

This clonotype was seen a handful of times. The V call is TRBV3-1, the J call TRBJ2-5; 10 bases agree with TRBD2. From germline, CDR1 is LGHDT and CDR2 YNNKEL (reference sequence). After removal of 4 bases from V and 5 bases from J, the junction contained 13 bases not matched to a gene. The CDR3 runs 17 residues. CDR3 in amino acids: CASSPLFLAGALETQYF. Written as DNA, the CDR3 is TGTGCCAGCAGCCCCCTTTTCCTAGCGGGGGCCCTTGAGACCCAGTACTTC.

V and J are TRBV7-2 and TRBJ1-1; TRBD1 agrees at 7 bases. In germline, CDR1 is SGHTA, CDR2 FQGNSA. The CDR3 loop spans 15 amino acids. J was trimmed by 12 bases and V by 1 base; bases with no gene match: 14. The CDR3 spells CASSLEGTVPGGTFF. The CDR3 DNA reads as TGTGCCAGCAGCTTAGAGGGGACAGTTCCGGGAGGTACTTTCTTT. The variable domain in full, completed from reference TRBV7-2 and TRBJ1-1, reads GAGVSQSPSNKVTEKGKDVELRCDPISGHTALYWYRQSLGQGLEFLIYFQGNSAPDKSGLPSDRFSAERTGGSVSTLTIQRTQQEDSAVYLCASSLEGTVPGGTFFGQGTRLTVV.